One sample yielded the 8 T cell receptor beta chains listed below, sequenced in a study of read filtering for tumor transcriptome and immune sequencing. Molecular barcoded adaptors covering alpha/delta and beta/gamma chains were used on roughly 370 ng RNA. TCRdb analysed the reads with MiXCR anew, one entry per CDR3 protein. The sample carries tens of thousands of distinct CDR3 sequences, 11% to 15% recorded once. The specimen was a population of CD138-negative cells sorted from bone marrow. Every receptor here comes from a donor at least 40 years old with multiple myeloma.

Turning to this clonotype: A far larger clone is a single base away, which makes a read error likely. The chain joins TRBV12-3 or TRBV12-4 to TRBJ2-1, with TRBD2 matching over 9 bases. The J segment lost 10 bases and the V segment lost 8 bases, leaving 9 bases of the junction unmatched. CDR3 length: 13 amino acids. CDR3 bases: TGTGCCAGCCGTAGCGGGAGTGTCAAGGAGCAGTTCTTC. Translation gives CASRSGSVKEQFF.

This clonotype was observed at least ten times. CDR3 nucleotide sequence: TGCAGCGTTCTTCCCCCGGGCAGCTACAATGAGCAGTTCTTC. Translation gives CSVLPPGSYNEQFF. This chain links TRBV29-1 with TRBJ2-1; the D is unclear. Germline lookup yields CDR1 SQVTM and CDR2 ANQGSEA. The length of the CDR3 is 14 residues. The ends were cut back, 5 bases at V and 3 bases at J, with 14 bases in the middle.

There are many counts of this clonotype. For the CDR3, the DNA is TGCAGTGCTCCCCTCCTAGCGGGAGGAAGGGCAGATACGCAGTATTTT. Translating it yields CSAPLLAGGRADTQYF. The chain has TRBV20-1 and TRBJ2-3; 11 nucleotides match TRBD2. CDR1 and CDR2 from the germline V gene are DFQATT and SNEGSKA (reference sequence). The junction had 11 bases not matched to a gene; V was cut back by 5 bases and J by 4 bases. This CDR3 has 16 amino acids.

This clonotype was seen many times. The chain couples TRBV7-9 to TRBJ2-7; 7 bases align to TRBD2. The CDR3 is 15 residues long. V lost 6 bases and J lost 3; bases outside the gene matches: 11. Germline CDR1 reads SEHNR; CDR2 reads FQNEAQ (reference sequence). CDR3 amino acids: CASRIKRDPGYEQYF. Written as DNA, the CDR3 is TGTGCCAGCAGAATTAAGCGGGACCCTGGCTACGAGCAGTACTTC.

Points on this clonotype: The junction does not match germline at one end; this may be a read error. J is TRBJ2-7 and V is TRBV27; D is unclear. Germline V CDR1 and CDR2: MNHEY, SMNVEV (reference sequence). The CDR3 extends over 13 amino acids. CDR3 amino acids: CASGDSGPYEQHF. DNA for the CDR3: TGTGCCAGCGGCGACTCGGGCCCTTACGAGCAGCACTTC.

This clonotype was picked up one time. The chain uses TRBV5-1 and TRBJ2-5; D remains ambiguous. Trimming shortened V by 4 bases and J by 2 bases, and 15 bases separated the two germline ends. The CDR3 contains 15 residues. The germline V gene encodes CDR1 SGHRS and CDR2 YFSETQ. CDR3 in amino acids: CASSLIRAQQETQYF. DNA for the CDR3: TGCGCCAGCAGCCTTATAAGGGCCCAACAAGAGACCCAGTACTTC.

With regard to this clonotype: A much more abundant neighbour one base away suggests this may be a read error. This chain connects TRBV9 to TRBJ2-2; TRBD2 agrees at 10 bases. Germline CDR1 SGDLS, CDR2 YYNGEE. The CDR3 contains 15 residues. CDR3 loop: CASSALAGRTGELLF. For the CDR3, the DNA is TGTGCCAGCAGCGCACTAGCGGGACGAACCGGGGAGCTGCTTTTT.

This clonotype has at least ten counts. The chain employs TRBV7-6 and TRBJ2-2, with 7 bases matching TRBD2. CDR1 and CDR2 (germline): SGHVS, FNYEAQ. V shed 11 bases and J 3 bases; nucleotides not matched to a gene: 0. This CDR3 comprises 11 residues. CDR3 in amino acids: CAGGDTGELFF. In DNA, the CDR3 is TGTGCCGGGGGGGACACCGGGGAGCTGTTTTTT.